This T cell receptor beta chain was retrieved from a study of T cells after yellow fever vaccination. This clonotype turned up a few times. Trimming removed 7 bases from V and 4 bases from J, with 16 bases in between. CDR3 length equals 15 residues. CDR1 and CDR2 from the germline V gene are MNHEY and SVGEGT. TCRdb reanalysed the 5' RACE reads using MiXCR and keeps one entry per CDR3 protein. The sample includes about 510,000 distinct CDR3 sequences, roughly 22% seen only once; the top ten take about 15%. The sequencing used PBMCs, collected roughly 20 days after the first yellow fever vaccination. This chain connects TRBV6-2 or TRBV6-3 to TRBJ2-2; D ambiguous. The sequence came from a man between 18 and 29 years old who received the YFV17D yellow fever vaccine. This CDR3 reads CASTPPRYPTGELFF. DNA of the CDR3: TGTGCCAGCACGCCTCCTAGGTACCCCACCGGGGAGCTGTTTTTT.